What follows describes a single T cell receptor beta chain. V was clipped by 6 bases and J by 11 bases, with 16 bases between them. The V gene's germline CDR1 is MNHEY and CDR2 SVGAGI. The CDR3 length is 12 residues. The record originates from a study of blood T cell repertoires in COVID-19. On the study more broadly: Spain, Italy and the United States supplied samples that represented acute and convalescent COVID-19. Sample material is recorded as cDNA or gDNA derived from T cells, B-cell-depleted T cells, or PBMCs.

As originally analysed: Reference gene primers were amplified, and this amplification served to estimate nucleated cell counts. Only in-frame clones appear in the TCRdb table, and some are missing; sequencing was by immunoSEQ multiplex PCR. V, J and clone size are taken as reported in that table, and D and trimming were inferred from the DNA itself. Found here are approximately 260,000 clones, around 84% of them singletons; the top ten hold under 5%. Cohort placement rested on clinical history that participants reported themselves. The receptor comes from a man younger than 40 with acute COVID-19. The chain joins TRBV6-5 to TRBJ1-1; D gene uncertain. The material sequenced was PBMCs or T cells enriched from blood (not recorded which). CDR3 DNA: TGTGCCAGCAGCGGTGGGAGTCTGCTGGCTTTCTTT. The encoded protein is CASSGGSLLAFF.